This T cell receptor (beta chain) derives from a study of tumor-infiltrating lymphocytes in oesophageal squamous cell carcinoma. This clonotype was counted between two and nine times. Germline CDR1 and CDR2: SGHNT and YENEEA. V lost 1 base and J 5 bases, leaving 7 bases between the germline ends. There are 13 residues in the CDR3. TCRdb re-derived calls from the PCR reads in MiXCR, one entry per CDR3 protein. Seen here are 18,000 or so distinct CDR3 sequences, 35% to 45% observed once, and the top ten hold around a sixth. The chain carries TRBV11-3 and TRBJ2-3; no firm D call. This TCR was sampled from a female donor with esophageal squamous cell carcinoma. Sequenced material: normal esophageal tissue next to the tumor. This chain's CDR3 is CASSLVGRDTQYF. The CDR3 bases are TGTGCCAGCAGCTTAGTCGGAAGAGATACGCAGTATTTT.